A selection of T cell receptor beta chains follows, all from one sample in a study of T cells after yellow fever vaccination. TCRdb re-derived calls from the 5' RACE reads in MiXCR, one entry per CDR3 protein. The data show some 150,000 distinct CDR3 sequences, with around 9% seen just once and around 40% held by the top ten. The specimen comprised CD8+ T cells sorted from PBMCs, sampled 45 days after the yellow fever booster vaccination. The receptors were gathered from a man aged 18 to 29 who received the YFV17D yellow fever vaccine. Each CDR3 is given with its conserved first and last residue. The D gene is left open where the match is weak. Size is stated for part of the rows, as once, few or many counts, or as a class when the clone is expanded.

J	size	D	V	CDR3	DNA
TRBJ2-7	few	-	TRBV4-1	CASSQKPGAINEQYF	TGCGCCAGCAGCCAAAAGCCCGGGGCTATCAACGAGCAGTACTTC
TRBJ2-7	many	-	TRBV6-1	CASSEGGWAFLEQYF	TGTGCCAGCAGTGAAGGTGGCTGGGCTTTCCTCGAGCAGTACTTC
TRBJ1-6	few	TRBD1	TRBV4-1	CASSLRTGRVNSPLHF	TGCGCCAGCAGCCTGAGGACAGGACGGGTGAATTCACCCCTCCACTTT
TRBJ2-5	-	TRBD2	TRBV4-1	CASSPYTPHGLAGGQVQETQYF	TGCGCCAGCAGCCCGTACACCCCACACGGCCTAGCGGGGGGACAGGTCCAAGAGACCCAGTACTTC
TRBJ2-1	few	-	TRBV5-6	CASSQQSNEQFF	TGTGCCAGCAGCCAACAGAGCAATGAGCAGTTCTTC
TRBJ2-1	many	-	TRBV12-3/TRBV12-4	CASSLAVNEQFF	TGTGCCAGCAGTTTAGCGGTAAATGAGCAGTTCTTC
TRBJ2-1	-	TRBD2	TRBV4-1	CASSQEGTRNYNEQFF	TGCGCCAGCAGCCAAGAAGGGACTAGGAACTACAATGAGCAGTTCTTC
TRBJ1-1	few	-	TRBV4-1	CASSQGTLNTEAFF	TGCGCCAGCAGCCAAGGGACACTGAACACTGAAGCTTTCTTT
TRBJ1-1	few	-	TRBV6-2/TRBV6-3	CASSYRPWNTEAFF	TGTGCCAGCAGTTACCGGCCTTGGAACACTGAAGCTTTCTTT
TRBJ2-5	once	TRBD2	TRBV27	CASSLTAGEAGETQYF	TGTGCCAGCAGTTTGACAGCGGGAGAAGCCGGAGAGACCCAGTACTTC
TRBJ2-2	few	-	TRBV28	CASSLRGASGELFF	TGTGCCAGCAGTTTAAGGGGGGCCTCCGGGGAGCTGTTTTTT
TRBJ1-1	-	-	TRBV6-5	CASKAGTEAFF	TGTGCCAGCAAAGCGGGAACTGAAGCTTTCTTT
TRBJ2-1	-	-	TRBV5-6	CASSRGTPNEQFF	TGTGCCAGCAGCCGAGGGACTCCCAATGAGCAGTTCTTC
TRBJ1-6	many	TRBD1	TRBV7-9	CASSSQGARRYSPLHF	TGTGCCAGCAGCTCGCAGGGGGCAAGGAGATATTCACCCCTCCACTTT
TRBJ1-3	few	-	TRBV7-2	CASSFDVGSGNTIYF	TGTGCCAGCAGCTTTGATGTCGGTTCTGGAAACACCATATATTTT
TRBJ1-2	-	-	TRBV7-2	CASSLFLGRGAYGYTF	TGTGCCAGCAGCTTATTCCTCGGTAGGGGGGCCTATGGCTACACCTTC
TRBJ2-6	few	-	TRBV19	CASRLVSSGANVLTF	TGTGCCAGTAGGTTGGTGTCTTCTGGGGCCAACGTCCTGACTTTC
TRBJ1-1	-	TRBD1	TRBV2	CASKQGANTEAFF	TGTGCCAGCAAACAGGGGGCGAACACTGAAGCTTTCTTT
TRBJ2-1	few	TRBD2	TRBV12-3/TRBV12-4	CASSTGLAGEQFF	TGTGCCAGCAGTACGGGACTAGCGGGAGAGCAGTTCTTC
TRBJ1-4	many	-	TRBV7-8	CASSLGNEKLFF	TGTGCCAGCAGCTTAGGGAATGAAAAACTGTTTTTT
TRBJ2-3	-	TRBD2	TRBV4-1	CASSQVGAGDTQYF	TGCGCCAGCAGCCAAGTCGGAGCGGGGGATACGCAGTATTTT
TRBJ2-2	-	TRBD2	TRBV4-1	CASSQDRPERGGPDGELFF	TGCGCCAGCAGCCAAGACCGCCCCGAGCGGGGGGGCCCTGACGGGGAGCTGTTTTTT
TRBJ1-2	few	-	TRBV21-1	CASSKGGRRGPRYGYTF	TGTGCCAGCAGCAAAGGGGGCCGGCGAGGCCCTAGGTATGGCTACACCTTC
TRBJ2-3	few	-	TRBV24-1	CATSDFTGTITDTQYF	TGTGCCACCAGTGATTTCACAGGAACGATCACAGATACGCAGTATTTT
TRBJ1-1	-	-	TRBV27	CASSSGHFEAFF	TGTGCCAGCAGTTCAGGACATTTCGAAGCTTTCTTT
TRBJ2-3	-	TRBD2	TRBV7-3	CASSSGTSSTDTQYF	TGTGCCAGCAGCTCCGGGACTAGTTCCACAGATACGCAGTATTTT
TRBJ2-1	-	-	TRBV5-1	CASSAQTGLSYNEQFF	TGCGCCAGCAGCGCGCAAACAGGGTTGTCTTACAATGAGCAGTTCTTC
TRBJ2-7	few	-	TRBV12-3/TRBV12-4	CASSLAPTGTGEQYF	TGTGCCAGCAGTTTAGCCCCAACAGGGACGGGAGAGCAGTACTTC
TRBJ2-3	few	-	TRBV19	CASKGTARTDTQYF	TGTGCCAGCAAGGGCACGGCACGGACAGATACGCAGTATTTT
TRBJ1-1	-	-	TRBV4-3	CASSQGRLNTEAFF	TGCGCCAGCAGCCAGGGGAGGTTGAACACTGAAGCTTTCTTT
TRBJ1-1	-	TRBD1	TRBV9	CASSGPHTGGMNTVAFF	TGTGCCAGCAGCGGACCTCATACAGGGGGCATGAACACTGTAGCTTTCTTT
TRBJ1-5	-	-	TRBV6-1	CASSGEYQPQHF	TGTGCCAGCAGTGGTGAATACCAGCCCCAGCATTTT
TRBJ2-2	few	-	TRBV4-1	CASSHTHGDRWSGELFF	TGCGCCAGCAGCCATACTCACGGGGATAGGTGGTCCGGGGAGCTGTTTTTT
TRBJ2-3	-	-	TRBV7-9	CASSSPTGGPPTQYF	TGTGCCAGCAGCTCTCCCACCGGGGGGCCTCCCACGCAGTATTTT
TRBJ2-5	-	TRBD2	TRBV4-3	CASSQEMTSGGKETQYF	TGCGCCAGCAGCCAAGAAATGACTAGCGGGGGGAAGGAGACCCAGTACTTC
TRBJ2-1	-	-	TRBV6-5	CASSYLGAGVRNEQFF	TGTGCCAGCAGTTACCTTGGGGCAGGGGTAAGAAATGAGCAGTTCTTC
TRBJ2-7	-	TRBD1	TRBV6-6	CASNGQGPSWKEQYF	TGTGCCAGCAACGGACAGGGGCCGTCTTGGAAGGAGCAGTACTTC
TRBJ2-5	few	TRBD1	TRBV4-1	CASSRGTGGGGEETQYF	TGCGCCAGCAGCCGAGGGACAGGGGGCGGTGGTGAAGAGACCCAGTACTTC
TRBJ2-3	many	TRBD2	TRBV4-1	CASSPRGSGAADTQYF	TGCGCCAGCAGCCCCCGGGGGAGCGGGGCGGCAGATACGCAGTATTTT
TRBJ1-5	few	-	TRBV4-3	CASSQRFRNTQPQHF	TGCGCCAGCAGCCAAAGGTTCCGGAATACACAGCCCCAGCATTTT
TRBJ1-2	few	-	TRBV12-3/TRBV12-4	CASSPTGSLDYTF	TGTGCCAGCAGCCCAACAGGGAGCCTAGACTACACCTTC
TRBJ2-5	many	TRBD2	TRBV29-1	CSVATSGGAQETQYF	TGCAGCGTTGCGACTAGCGGGGGGGCCCAAGAGACCCAGTACTTC
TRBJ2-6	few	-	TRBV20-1	CSARAPSGANVLTF	TGCAGTGCTAGAGCTCCCTCTGGGGCCAACGTCCTGACTTTC
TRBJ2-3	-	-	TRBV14	CASSQDEVSPSTDTQYF	TGTGCCAGCAGCCAAGATGAGGTTTCCCCGTCAACAGATACGCAGTATTTT
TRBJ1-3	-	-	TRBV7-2	CASSFGGNGNTIYF	TGTGCCAGCAGCTTCGGGGGGAATGGAAACACCATATATTTT
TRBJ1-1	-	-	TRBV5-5	CASSYKGRFEAFF	TGTGCCAGCAGCTATAAAGGACGGTTTGAAGCTTTCTTT
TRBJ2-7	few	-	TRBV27	CASSLSGEGGTYEQYF	TGTGCCAGCAGTTTATCGGGGGAGGGGGGAACCTACGAGCAGTACTTC
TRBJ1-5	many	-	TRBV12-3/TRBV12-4	CASSSSGEAQPQHF	TGTGCCAGCAGTTCGTCCGGGGAGGCCCAGCCCCAGCATTTT
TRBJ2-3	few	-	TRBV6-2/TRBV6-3	CASSYSGPLGQTDTQYF	TGTGCCAGCAGTTACTCGGGACCCCTGGGCCAGACAGATACGCAGTATTTT
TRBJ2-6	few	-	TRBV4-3	CASSQDPTSGANVLTF	TGCGCCAGCAGCCAAGATCCGACATCTGGGGCCAACGTCCTGACTTTC
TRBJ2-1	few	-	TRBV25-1	CASSEWGVSYNEQFF	TGTGCCAGCAGTGAATGGGGGGTATCCTACAATGAGCAGTTCTTC
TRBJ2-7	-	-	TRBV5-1	CASSFFQSGTSGF	TGCGCCAGCAGCTTCTTTCAGTCCGGGACGTCAGGATTC
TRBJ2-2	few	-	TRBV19	CASMAWENTGELFF	TGTGCCAGTATGGCGTGGGAGAACACCGGGGAGCTGTTTTTT
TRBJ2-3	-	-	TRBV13	CASREGRDTQYF	TGTGCCAGCAGGGAAGGGCGAGATACGCAGTATTTT
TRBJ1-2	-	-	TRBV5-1	CASSFSSFYGYTF	TGCGCCAGCAGCTTTTCCAGCTTCTACGGCTACACCTTC
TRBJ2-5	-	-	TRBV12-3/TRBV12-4	CASSLLGGWETQYF	TGTGCCAGCAGTTTACTGGGGGGCTGGGAGACCCAGTACTTC
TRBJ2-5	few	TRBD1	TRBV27	CASSLNRGETQYF	TGTGCCAGCAGCCTAAACAGGGGAGAGACCCAGTACTTC
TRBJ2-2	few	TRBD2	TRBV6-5	CASSPSGGASGELFF	TGTGCCAGCAGTCCCAGCGGGGGGGCCTCCGGGGAGCTGTTTTTT
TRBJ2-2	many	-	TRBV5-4	CASSLGVGELFF	TGTGCCAGCAGCTTAGGGGTCGGGGAGCTGTTTTTT
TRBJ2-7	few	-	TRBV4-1	CASSQEIRDTYEQYF	TGCGCCAGCAGCCAAGAGATCAGGGACACCTACGAGCAGTACTTC